These 29 T cell receptor beta chains share one sample of origin, sequenced in a study of blood T cell repertoires in COVID-19 (dated by TCRdb to 2020 to 2022). Libraries were constructed by the immunoSEQ multiplex PCR assay. The immuneACCESS repertoire file appears here via TCRdb, limited to in-frame rearrangements. These files lack a portion of the clones; in checked studies, under half of the deficit traces to unresolved V genes, and the cause of the others is not known. The sample profile shows approximately 480,000 clones; roughly 89% of them were found once. The top ten clones comprise around 0.9% of the sample. Input material: peripheral blood. All receptors derive from a man in his late teens or twenties with COVID-19, enrolled during active disease.

This rearrangement joins TRBV29-1 to TRBJ2-5; 7 bases are a match to TRBD1. The CDR3 has 12 residues. Trimming took 5 bases from V and 2 from J; bases not matched to a gene: 2. CDR1 is SQVTM, CDR2 ANQGSEA, per germline. CDR3 DNA sequence: TGCAGCGTTCGGACAGGACAAGAGACCCAGTACTTC. Translated, it gives CSVRTGQETQYF.

J is TRBJ2-7 and V is TRBV19, with unresolved D. CDR1 and CDR2 from the germline V gene are LNHDA and SQIVND (reference sequence). V was trimmed by 3 bases and J by 3 bases, leaving 12 bases between them. This CDR3 comprises 14 residues. In nucleotides, the CDR3 is TGTGCCAGTAGTATGGCCGCTACGGGCTACGAGCAGTACTTC. Protein product: CASSMAATGYEQYF.

This chain connects TRBV7-9 to TRBJ2-7; 8 positions match TRBD2. CDR3 length equals 14 residues. Trimming took 5 bases from V and 4 from J; bases not matched to a gene: 7. Germline V CDR1 and CDR2: SEHNR, FQNEAQ (reference sequence). This CDR3 reads CASSNYGGAYEQYF. The CDR3 DNA reads as TGTGCCAGCAGCAACTACGGGGGGGCGTACGAGCAGTACTTC.

V and J are TRBV27 and TRBJ2-7; TRBD2 matches at 7 bases. Germline CDR1 is MNHEY and CDR2 is SMNVEV (reference sequence). The CDR3 is 14 residues long. Germline trimming cut 2 bases from V and 2 bases from J; bases unmatched to any gene: 3. The CDR3 nucleotides are TGTGCCAGCAGTTTAAAGGGAGGGCCCTACGAGCAGTACTTC. Amino acid sequence: CASSLKGGPYEQYF.

V gene TRBV19 combines with J gene TRBJ1-2; 7 bases fit TRBD1. Trimming at V came to 3 bases and at J to 5 bases, leaving 9 bases not matched to a gene. The CDR3 extends over 15 amino acids. CDR1 LNHDA and CDR2 SQIVND come from the germline V gene (reference sequence). The CDR3 DNA follows: TGTGCCAGTAGTATCACAGGGGAGTACGGTTATGGCTACACCTTC. Translating it yields CASSITGEYGYGYTF.

The chain uses TRBV5-1 and TRBJ1-2, with no clear D. V was pared by 4 bases and J by 8 bases, with 18 bases between. CDR1 is SGHRS and CDR2 is YFSETQ in the germline V gene. The CDR3 is 14 residues long. CDR3 bases: TGCGCCAGCAGCACCGGCCTCCCTGGGGAGGGCTACACCTTC. This gives the protein CASSTGLPGEGYTF.

This clone appeared once. The V call is TRBV28, the J call TRBJ1-4; no definite D call. V was trimmed by 3 bases and J by 3 bases, leaving 8 bases between them. This CDR3 has 14 amino acids. Germline V CDR1 and CDR2: MDHEN, SYDVKM. CDR3 in amino acids: CASSFLASNEKLFF. The CDR3 DNA reads as TGTGCCAGCAGTTTTTTAGCCTCTAATGAAAAACTGTTTTTT.

The chain links TRBV5-1 to TRBJ2-3; 11 positions agree with TRBD2. Losses at the gene ends were 3 bases for V and 6 bases for J; bases not matched to a gene: 9. The CDR3 spans 16 residues. Per the germline V gene, CDR1 is SGHRS and CDR2 is YFSETQ. In DNA form, the CDR3 reads TGCGCCAGCAGCTCTTATAGCGGGAGGGCGTCGGATACGCAGTATTTT. Its protein product is CASSSYSGRASDTQYF.

The V gene is TRBV12-3 or TRBV12-4, the J gene TRBJ2-3; D is unresolved. The CDR3 runs 12 residues. The germline V and J ends were trimmed by 7 bases and 2 bases, with 7 bases remaining between them. This CDR3 reads CASTSYTDTQYF. The CDR3 DNA is TGTGCCAGCACATCCTACACAGATACGCAGTATTTT.

This rearrangement joins TRBV4-2 to TRBJ1-2, with 7 positions matching TRBD1. Trimming took 4 bases from V and 4 from J; bases not matched to a gene: 9. The CDR3 spans 15 residues. Per the germline V gene, CDR1 is LGHNA and CDR2 is YNFKEQ. The CDR3 region is CASSPQQGSAYGYTF. The CDR3 DNA reads TGTGCCAGCAGCCCCCAACAGGGGTCGGCCTATGGCTACACCTTC.

V and J are TRBV18 and TRBJ1-1; tentative D call: TRBD1 (5 bases). Germline CDR1 reads KGHSH; CDR2 reads LQKENI. The length of the CDR3 is 15 residues. V lost 3 bases to trimming and J lost 0 bases, with 11 bases between them. The CDR3 region is CASSPSWGVNTEAFF. The CDR3 DNA reads as TGTGCCAGCTCACCGTCTTGGGGGGTGAACACTGAAGCTTTCTTT.

V usage is TRBV6-1 and J usage is TRBJ2-1, with 10 positions matching TRBD2. J lost 7 bases, V lost 2 bases, and 8 bases had no gene match. The CDR3 is made up of 16 amino acids. The V gene's germline CDR1 is MNHNS and CDR2 SASEGT. DNA of the CDR3: TGTGCCAGCAGTGAAATAGCGGGAGGTGGGTTGAATGAGCAGTTCTTC. As protein: CASSEIAGGGLNEQFF.

V and J are TRBV2 and TRBJ1-5; possible D gene TRBD1, 5 bases. The V end was cut by 7 bases, the J end by 0 bases, with 7 bases between. The CDR3 covers 13 residues. Germline lookup yields CDR1 SNHLY and CDR2 FYNNEI. CDR3 nucleotide sequence: TGTGCCAGCAAACAGGATAGCAATCAGCCCCAGCATTTT. Translated: CASKQDSNQPQHF.

The chain links TRBV9 to TRBJ2-3; TRBD2 matches 8 bases. The CDR3 runs to 16 residues. Germline values: CDR1 SGDLS, CDR2 YYNGEE. V was pared by 1 base and J by 2 bases, with 6 bases of the junction left unmatched. The DNA for the CDR3 is TGTGCCAGCAGCGTAAGTAGCGGGAAGAACACAGATACGCAGTATTTT. It codes for CASSVSSGKNTDTQYF.

The chain is built from TRBV6-1 and TRBJ2-2; possible D gene TRBD1, 6 bases. V lost 1 base and J 7 bases, leaving 16 bases between the germline ends. CDR3 length: 16 residues. Germline values: CDR1 MNHNS, CDR2 SASEGT. CDR3 sequence: CASSEVVGAGGGELFF. CDR3 bases: TGTGCCAGCAGTGAAGTAGTGGGGGCAGGAGGCGGGGAGCTGTTTTTT.

This clone was counted once. V and J are TRBV7-2 and TRBJ1-1; D is perhaps TRBD1 (5 bases). This CDR3 contains 15 residues. Germline CDR1 reads SGHTA; CDR2 reads FQGNSA. V lost 3 bases and J 3 bases, leaving 14 bases between the germline ends. This CDR3 reads CASSLVGGRDTEAFF. The CDR3 DNA reads as TGTGCCAGCAGCTTGGTGGGGGGACGGGACACTGAAGCTTTCTTT.

The chain recombines TRBV2 with TRBJ1-4; 7 nucleotides agree with TRBD1. CDR1 is SNHLY, CDR2 FYNNEI, per germline. There are 13 residues in the CDR3. V shed 9 bases, J shed 1 base, and the junction held 2 bases outside the gene matches. DNA for the CDR3: TGTGCCAGGCGACAGGGAACTAATGAAAAACTGTTTTTT. It yields the protein CARRQGTNEKLFF.

The rearrangement joins TRBV4-1 to TRBJ2-5; no clear D gene. The CDR3 extends over 14 amino acids. CDR1 and CDR2 from the germline V gene are MGHRA and YSYEKL. The ends were cut back, 4 bases at V and 1 base at J, with 10 bases in the middle. In DNA, the CDR3 is TGCGCCAGCAGCCGGGTTCACAGCCAAGAGACCCAGTACTTC. Translated, it gives CASSRVHSQETQYF.

The chain couples TRBV7-9 to TRBJ2-1; 9 bases are shared with TRBD2. This CDR3 comprises 15 residues. V was clipped by 5 bases and J by 8 bases; unmatched bases: 10. Looked up from germline, CDR1 is SEHNR and CDR2 is FQNEAQ (reference sequence). CDR3 sequence (DNA): TGTGCCAGCAGCCCCTCGGCGGGGGGGCCGGATGAGCAGTTCTTC. Encoded protein: CASSPSAGGPDEQFF.

CDR3: CATSEPLGAPGYNEQFF. The CDR3 DNA is TGTGCCACCAGTGAGCCCTTGGGAGCGCCTGGGTACAATGAGCAGTTCTTC. The chain joins TRBV24-1 to TRBJ2-1; possibly TRBD2 for D (5 bases). The CDR3 length is 17 residues. The germline CDR1 and CDR2 sequences are KGHDR and SFDVKD. Trimming pared 4 bases from V and 4 bases from J, leaving 19 bases between.

J is TRBJ2-3 and V is TRBV7-9; 7 nucleotides align to TRBD1. CDR1 and CDR2 (germline): SEHNR, FQNEAQ (reference sequence). V dropped 9 bases and J dropped 4; count of bases not matched to a gene: 4. This CDR3 region has 12 residues. Written as DNA, the CDR3 is TGTGCCAGTCGAGGGGGCCCAGATACGCAGTATTTT. It codes for CASRGGPDTQYF.

V gene TRBV6-5 combines with J gene TRBJ1-2, with D perhaps TRBD1 (5 bases). The germline V gene has CDR1 MNHEY and CDR2 SVGAGI. Trimming pared 3 bases from V and 4 bases from J, leaving 12 bases between. This CDR3 comprises 14 residues. The CDR3 loop is CASSYAGIGYGYTF. The CDR3, as DNA: TGTGCCAGCAGTTATGCAGGGATTGGCTATGGCTACACCTTC.

The CDR3 is CASSENWQGGTEAFF. For the CDR3, the DNA is TGTGCCAGCAGTGAGAATTGGCAGGGAGGGACTGAAGCTTTCTTT. This chain connects TRBV2 to TRBJ1-1; D perhaps matches TRBD1 (5 bases). The germline V and J ends were trimmed by 3 bases and 5 bases, with 16 bases remaining between them. CDR3 length: 15 amino acids. Germline CDR1 SNHLY, CDR2 FYNNEI.

This chain connects TRBV5-1 to TRBJ2-3; 13 bases agree with TRBD2. Germline V CDR1 and CDR2: SGHRS, YFSETQ. CDR3 length: 16 residues. Losses at the gene ends were 4 bases for V and 8 bases for J; bases not matched to a gene: 10. The CDR3: CASSVAGTSGAGTQYF. CDR3 sequence (DNA): TGCGCCAGCAGCGTAGCCGGGACTAGCGGGGCGGGTACGCAGTATTTT.

V and J are TRBV14 and TRBJ2-1; D remains ambiguous. Trimming cost V 6 bases and J 2 bases, with 8 bases left between them. This CDR3 has 13 residues. Germline V gives CDR1 SGHDN, CDR2 FVKESK. The CDR3 DNA is TGTGCCAGCAGTCACAATCCCTACAATGAGCAGTTCTTC. It specifies CASSHNPYNEQFF.

This clone appeared a single time. This chain joins TRBV9 and TRBJ1-2; D is perhaps TRBD1 (5 bases). The CDR3 consists of 15 residues. V lost 3 bases and J 1 base, leaving 13 bases between the germline ends. From germline, CDR1 is SGDLS and CDR2 YYNGEE. The CDR3 DNA reads TGTGCCAGCAGCGCTCGCCAGGGTTTTAACTATGGCTACACCTTC. This translates into CASSARQGFNYGYTF.

This clone turned up a few times. This chain joins TRBV5-4 and TRBJ2-2, with D possibly being TRBD2 (5 bases). CDR3 length equals 13 residues. Germline V lookup: CDR1 SGHNT, CDR2 YYREEE (reference sequence). As DNA, the CDR3 is TGTGGCCTGGGGAGTACGAACACCGGGGAGCTGTTTTTT. It translates to CGLGSTNTGELFF. The full variable domain, in which reference TRBV5-4 and TRBJ2-2 provide the parts outside the CDR3, is ETGVTQSPTHLIKTRGQQVTLRCSSQSGHNTVSWYQQALGQGPQFIFQYYREEENGRGNFPPRFSGLQFPNYSSELNVNALELDDSALYLCGLGSTNTGELFFGEGSRLTVL.

CDR3 in DNA: TGTGCCACCAGTGATATGACAGGAGAGACCCAGTACTTC. Translating it yields CATSDMTGETQYF. V is TRBV24-1 and J is TRBJ2-5; maybe TRBD1 (6 bases). The CDR3 is 13 amino acids. Between the trimmed V and J ends, which lost 3 bases and 4 bases, there was a span of 8 bases. CDR1 KGHDR and CDR2 SFDVKD come from the germline V gene.

This clone appeared a single time. The V and J genes are TRBV2 and TRBJ2-1; D is perhaps TRBD2 (6 bases). Germline V gives CDR1 SNHLY, CDR2 FYNNEI. The CDR3 is 15 amino acids. Deletions cut 0 bases from V and 5 bases from J, with 11 bases between. This CDR3 reads CASSEASGYHNEQFF. The CDR3, as DNA: TGTGCCAGCAGTGAAGCTAGCGGATATCACAATGAGCAGTTCTTC.